This record covers a single T cell receptor beta chain. This specimen comes from a study of blood T cell repertoires in COVID-19. V lost 5 bases to trimming and J lost 5 bases; unmatched junction nucleotides: 7. Per the germline V gene, CDR1 is LNHDA and CDR2 is SQIVND (reference sequence). This CDR3 is 16 amino acids long. Original handling: By means of reference gene primer amplification, nucleated cell counts were estimated. Sequencing used immunoSEQ multiplex PCR; TCRdb keeps in-frame clones, though not all of them. V and J calls and clone size are those listed in that table; D and trimming were worked out from the DNA. Here the sample spans 35,000 to 45,000 clones, 92% being singletons.

The source material was peripheral blood. The gene calls are TRBV19 and TRBJ2-5; TRBD2 agrees at 14 bases. The clonotype originates from a man aged 45-65 years with active COVID-19. The CDR3, as DNA: TGTGCCAGTAGTTCCCGGGGACTAGCGGGAGACGAGACCCAGTACTTC. Encoded protein: CASSSRGLAGDETQYF.